The 25 T cell receptor beta chains below all came from one sample that was sequenced in a study of OX40 agonist ivuxolimab in advanced cancers. Data came from immunoSEQ multiplex PCR; TCRdb stores just in-frame clones and leaves some out. The data contain tens of thousands of clones, 70% to 85% of them singletons. Sequences were derived from CD4+ or CD8+ T cells sorted from blood, sampled in a trial of the OX40 agonist ivuxolimab. The receptor source for this set is an adult with an advanced solid tumor such as melanoma, head and neck, liver or kidney cancer.

The chain has TRBV7-8 and TRBJ1-1, with D possibly being TRBD1 (5 bases). This CDR3 is 12 amino acids long. From germline, CDR1 is SGHVS and CDR2 FQNEAQ. Trimming removed 1 base from V and 7 bases from J, with 7 bases in between. The CDR3 region is CASSLGGSEAFF. The DNA of the CDR3 is TGTGCCAGCAGCTTAGGGGGGAGTGAAGCTTTCTTT.

The chain has TRBV6-1 and TRBJ1-2; D remains unclear. CDR1 and CDR2 (germline): MNHNS, SASEGT. Between the trimmed V and J ends, which lost 1 base and 8 bases, there was a span of 11 bases. The CDR3 contains 13 residues. The CDR3 region is CASSEGLGWGYTF. CDR3 sequence (DNA): TGTGCCAGCAGTGAAGGACTGGGTTGGGGCTACACCTTC.

The V call is TRBV27, the J call TRBJ2-7; TRBD1 agrees at 9 bases. The junction had 7 bases not matched to a gene; V was cut back by 4 bases and J by 6 bases. CDR1 MNHEY and CDR2 SMNVEV come from the germline V gene (reference sequence). There are 14 residues in the CDR3. The CDR3 DNA is TGTGCCAGCAGTTCAATTGGGACAGGGCGCGAGCAGTACTTC. It encodes CASSSIGTGREQYF.

The genes are TRBV5-6 and TRBJ1-3; the match to TRBD1 covers 8 bases. Germline CDR1 reads SGHDT; CDR2 reads YYEEEE. V dropped 4 bases and J dropped 0; count of bases not matched to a gene: 12. The CDR3 covers 18 residues. CDR3 in amino acids: CASSPRTGYSPSGNTIYF. For the CDR3, the DNA is TGTGCCAGCAGCCCCCGGACAGGGTACTCCCCCTCTGGAAACACCATATATTTT.

The chain combines TRBV6-5 with TRBJ2-7; the match to TRBD2 covers 10 bases. The CDR3 is 13 amino acids. Trimming at V came to 4 bases and at J to 6 bases, leaving 3 bases not matched to a gene. The germline gives CDR1 MNHEY, CDR2 SVGAGI. The CDR3 protein is CASSFSGRAEQYF. DNA of the CDR3: TGTGCCAGCAGTTTCAGCGGGAGGGCCGAGCAGTACTTC.

The V gene is TRBV7-9, the J gene TRBJ2-2, with 8 bases fitting TRBD1. CDR3 size: 16 residues. V trimming: 4 bases; J trimming: 5 bases; junction bases outside the gene matches: 9. Germline V gene data show CDR1 as SEHNR and CDR2 as FQNEAQ (reference sequence). The CDR3 coding sequence is TGTGCCAGCAGCTCCCGGGACAGGAGTGAAACCGGGGAGCTGTTTTTT. Protein sequence: CASSSRDRSETGELFF.

This chain links TRBV23-1 with TRBJ1-5; a possible D gene is TRBD1 (5 bases). TRBV23-1 is an ORF for which the function is uncertain. V was shortened by 4 bases and J by 0 bases, with 16 bases between the two germline ends. This CDR3 has 17 amino acids. Here the CDR3 DNA reads TGCGCCAGCAGTCTGGAACGACAGAGATATAGCAATCAGCCCCAGCATTTT. It specifies CASSLERQRYSNQPQHF.

The chain has TRBV7-9 and TRBJ2-1; 10 nucleotides line up with TRBD2. Germline V gene lookup returns CDR1 SEHNR and CDR2 FQNEAQ (reference sequence). Trimming cost V 4 bases and J 5 bases; bases outside gene matches: 5. CDR3 length: 15 residues. The CDR3 nucleotides read TGTGCCAGCAGCTCCCCACTAGCGGGACACAATGAGCAGTTCTTC. Protein product: CASSSPLAGHNEQFF.

This chain uses TRBV5-5 with TRBJ2-1; TRBD2 matches 12 bases. The CDR3 runs 17 residues. CDR1 is SGHKS and CDR2 is YYEKEE in the germline V gene (reference sequence). Germline trimming cut 1 base from V and 5 bases from J; bases unmatched to any gene: 7. The CDR3 nucleotides are TGTGCCAGCAGCTTGCGCCCCACTAGCGGGAGGAACAATGAGCAGTTCTTC. Translation gives CASSLRPTSGRNNEQFF.

This chain joins TRBV28 and TRBJ1-6; tentative D call: TRBD1 (6 bases). Germline-derived CDR1 and CDR2 are MDHEN and SYDVKM. V was pared by 0 bases and J by 9 bases, with 12 bases between. The CDR3 covers 15 residues. CDR3 residues: CASSLWGGLGSPLHF. The CDR3 DNA follows: TGTGCCAGCAGTTTATGGGGGGGGCTTGGTTCACCCCTCCACTTT.

The chain joins TRBV27 to TRBJ1-2; D possibly corresponds to TRBD1 (6 bases). CDR3 length equals 15 residues. Germline CDR1 and CDR2: MNHEY and SMNVEV (reference sequence). The ends were cut back, 0 bases at V and 4 bases at J, with 12 bases in the middle. The CDR3 reads CASSLSMGGAYGYTF. CDR3 in DNA: TGTGCCAGCAGTTTATCGATGGGGGGCGCCTATGGCTACACCTTC.

V usage is TRBV9 and J usage is TRBJ2-7; D tentatively fits TRBD1 or TRBD2 (5 bases each). The CDR3 consists of 15 residues. Germline-derived CDR1 and CDR2 are SGDLS and YYNGEE. Trimming cost V 0 bases and J 1 base, with 11 bases left between them. The CDR3 nucleotides read TGTGCCAGCAGCGTAGGGGGGTTAGGATCCTACGAGCAGTACTTC. The encoded protein is CASSVGGLGSYEQYF.

This chain joins TRBV11-2 and TRBJ1-4; no clear D. This CDR3 region has 13 residues. Germline values: CDR1 SGHAT, CDR2 FQNNGV. V was trimmed by 10 bases and J by 8 bases, leaving 17 bases between them. CDR3 region: CATKSSSKEKLFF. DNA for the CDR3: TGTGCCACCAAAAGTTCATCGAAGGAAAAACTGTTTTTT. Variable domain in full (rest from reference TRBV11-2 and TRBJ1-4): EAGVAQSPRYKIIEKRQSVAFWCNPISGHATLYWYQQILGQGPKLLIQFQNNGVVDDSQLPKDRFSAERLKGVDSTLKIQPAKLEDSAVYLCATKSSSKEKLFFGSGTQLSVL.

The J gene is TRBJ1-1, the V gene TRBV12-5, with D hard to call. Germline V lookup: CDR1 LGHNT, CDR2 FRNRAP. The CDR3 runs 14 residues. V lost 4 bases and J lost 6, with 15 bases in between. For the CDR3, the DNA is TGTGCTAGTGGTTCGGACGGTACGGGGTCTGAAGCTTTCTTT. Amino acid sequence: CASGSDGTGSEAFF.

The genes are TRBV7-2 and TRBJ2-3; the match to TRBD1 covers 9 bases. The length of the CDR3 is 15 residues. Germline CDR1 is SGHTA and CDR2 is FQGNSA. After removal of 2 bases from V and 5 bases from J, the junction contained 5 bases not matched to a gene. CDR3 protein: CASSLTGGIGDTQYF. CDR3 in DNA: TGTGCCAGCAGCTTAACAGGGGGCATTGGAGATACGCAGTATTTT.

This clone ranks as medium-sized. The rearrangement uses TRBV4-2 and TRBJ2-1, with TRBD2 as a possible D gene (5 bases). The CDR3 has 13 residues. V lost 8 bases and J 6 bases, leaving 14 bases between the germline ends. Germline CDR1 is LGHNA and CDR2 is YNFKEQ. Here the CDR3 reads CASGIARVNEQFF. CDR3 coding DNA: TGTGCCAGCGGAATAGCGCGAGTCAATGAGCAGTTCTTC.

CDR3 sequence (DNA): TGTGCCAGCAGCCCTTCCATCGCGGGGGATGGCTACACCTTC. It codes for CASSPSIAGDGYTF. This chain uses TRBV9 with TRBJ1-2; possibly TRBD1 for D (5 bases). The V gene's germline CDR1 is SGDLS and CDR2 YYNGEE. V was shortened by 4 bases and J by 6 bases, with 16 bases between the two germline ends. CDR3 length equals 14 residues.

This clone was detected ten times or more. The genes are TRBV6-1 and TRBJ2-5; 8 bases align to TRBD1. The CDR3 is 13 amino acids. Germline loops: CDR1 MNHNS, CDR2 SASEGT. After removal of 5 bases from V and 6 bases from J, the junction contained 5 bases not matched to a gene. CDR3 DNA: TGTGCCAGCAGTCCAGACAGGGGTCAGACCCAGTACTTC. Protein product: CASSPDRGQTQYF.

The rearrangement joins TRBV6-6 to TRBJ1-2; weak D call: TRBD1 (5 bases). The germline V gene has CDR1 MNHNY and CDR2 SVGAGI (reference sequence). Trimming removed 2 bases from V and 2 bases from J, with 12 bases in between. This CDR3 spans 15 amino acids. The CDR3 DNA sequence: TGTGCCAGCAGTTACGCGGGACCGACCAACTATGGCTACACCTTC. Translated: CASSYAGPTNYGYTF.

The chain has TRBV12-5 and TRBJ2-3, with a possible D match to TRBD1 (5 bases). The CDR3 spans 16 residues. Germline CDR1 is LGHNT and CDR2 is FRNRAP. Trimming left V 2 bases short and J 2 bases short, with 14 bases between. CDR3 loop: CASGLYPREPTDTQYF. For the CDR3, the DNA is TGTGCTAGTGGTTTGTATCCCAGGGAACCCACAGATACGCAGTATTTT.

The sample holds one count of this clone. V gene TRBV9 combines with J gene TRBJ2-5, with D perhaps being TRBD1 or TRBD2 (5 bases each). Germline V gives CDR1 SGDLS, CDR2 YYNGEE. The CDR3 totals 11 residues. V dropped 5 bases and J dropped 4 bases, with 6 bases sitting between them. CDR3 coding DNA: TGTGCCAGCAGTGGGGGAGAGACCCAGTACTTC. Protein sequence: CASSGGETQYF.

The rearrangement uses TRBV7-2 and TRBJ2-1; 11 bases match TRBD2. V shed 2 bases, J shed 8 bases, and the junction held 11 bases outside the gene matches. The CDR3 loop spans 17 amino acids. Germline CDR1 and CDR2: SGHTA and FQGNSA. This CDR3 is CASSLYPLAGGEDEQFF. CDR3 bases: TGTGCCAGCAGCTTATATCCCCTAGCGGGGGGCGAGGATGAGCAGTTCTTC.

The chain joins TRBV11-2 to TRBJ2-7; TRBD2 matches at 11 bases. J lost 6 bases, V lost 3 bases, and 7 bases had no gene match. This CDR3 spans 15 amino acids. CDR1 SGHAT and CDR2 FQNNGV come from the germline V gene. The CDR3 sequence is CASSFSTSGSREQYF. In nucleotides, the CDR3 is TGTGCCAGCAGCTTCAGCACTAGCGGGAGCCGCGAGCAGTACTTC.

The V and J genes are TRBV7-2 and TRBJ2-5; possible D gene TRBD2, 5 bases. Germline assignment: CDR1 SGHTA and CDR2 FQGNSA. CDR3 length: 14 amino acids. Trimming left V 4 bases short and J 2 bases short, with 11 bases between. CDR3 loop: CASSSLDWQETQYF. In DNA form, the CDR3 reads TGTGCCAGCAGCTCCCTGGACTGGCAAGAGACCCAGTACTTC. The full variable domain, in which reference TRBV7-2 and TRBJ2-5 provide the parts outside the CDR3, is GAGVSQSPSNKVTEKGKDVELRCDPISGHTALYWYRQSLGQGLEFLIYFQGNSAPDKSGLPSDRFSAERTGGSVSTLTIQRTQQEDSAVYLCASSSLDWQETQYFGPGTRLLVL.

This rearrangement joins TRBV5-4 to TRBJ2-5; the D gene is possibly TRBD1 (6 bases). Trimming took 0 bases from V and 1 from J, leaving 16 bases between them. The CDR3 covers 17 residues. Germline V gene lookup returns CDR1 SGHNT and CDR2 YYREEE (reference sequence). The CDR3 sequence: CASSLAGRGIGQETQYF. CDR3 DNA: TGTGCCAGCAGCTTGGCCGGCAGGGGAATTGGCCAAGAGACCCAGTACTTC.